Only a few counts were recorded for the clone carrying this T cell receptor (beta chain). Its cognate antigen is unknown. Making use of molecular barcodes, quantitative 5'-RACE generated TCR beta libraries. TCRdb re-called the 5' RACE reads through MiXCR, storing one row per CDR3 protein. Among 750,000 to 850,000 distinct CDR3 sequences listed, 12% were seen once. These data belong to a study of CD8 T cells in ankylosing spondylitis. The V and J ends lost 6 bases and 3 bases respectively, with 11 bases between them. This CDR3 region has 13 residues. The study, taken as a whole, reports: There were earlier reports of some motif variants in reactive arthritis synovial fluid and blood. The authors found the disease-linked clones to be CD8+ and relatively rare in peripheral blood. From matched ankylosing spondylitis synovial fluid, disease-linked clones were reportedly recovered at significantly enriched levels. One TCR beta motif, made up of roughly 8 highly homologous variants, appeared characteristic of ankylosing spondylitis blood.

The sequenced sample consisted of blood, either unsorted or a sorted T cell fraction (not recorded which). The rearrangement joins TRBV12-3 or TRBV12-4 to TRBJ2-5, with a tentative D call TRBD2 (5 bases). The TCR comes from a male donor with ankylosing spondylitis. For the CDR3, the DNA is TGTGCCAGCAGAACTAGTTTTGAAGAGACCCAGTACTTC. Amino acids: CASRTSFEETQYF.